These 8 T cell receptor beta chains originate from one sample sequenced in a study of T cells expressing NK-cell markers. TCRdb re-called the 5' RACE reads and gives one entry per CDR3 protein, without DNA. This table lists roughly 280,000 distinct CDR3 sequences. Sequencing input: blood T cells: a sorted CD56 or NKG2C T cell subset, CD4+ or CD8+ T cells, or bulk PBMC T cells (not recorded which). These receptors all come from a man aged 18-30 years in good health.

V is TRBV6-5 and J is TRBJ2-5; with no DNA, the TCRdb D assignment of TRBD2 cannot be verified. This CDR3 has 18 residues. Germline CDR1 and CDR2: MNHEY and SVGAGI. The chain's CDR3 is CASSYRGLAGGEWETQYF.

The chain links TRBV12-3 or TRBV12-4 to TRBJ2-1; lacking DNA, the TRBD2 call made by TCRdb goes unchecked. There are 12 residues in the CDR3. CDR3 protein: CASSPDYAAQFF.

The chain has TRBV5-4 and TRBJ2-1; without DNA, the TCRdb call of TRBD2 cannot be checked. CDR3 size: 15 residues. Germline-derived CDR1 and CDR2 are SGHNT and YYREEE (reference sequence). The CDR3 spells CASSLPGYSYNEQFF.

The chain links TRBV12-3 or TRBV12-4 to TRBJ2-2; the TRBD1 assignment by TCRdb is unverifiable without DNA. The CDR3 has 17 amino acids. CDR3 in amino acids: CASNFGRGSANTGELFF.

The chain couples TRBV6-6 to TRBJ1-1. Germline-derived CDR1 and CDR2 are MNHNY and SVGAGI (reference sequence). The CDR3 covers 13 residues. CDR3 sequence reads: CASRRATDTEAFF.

The chain has TRBV20-1 and TRBJ2-7; absent DNA, TCRdb's TRBD1 call cannot be checked. Germline CDR1 and CDR2: DFQATT and SNEGSKA (reference sequence). This CDR3 contains 13 residues. The CDR3 spells CSGLGTQTYEQYF.

This rearrangement joins TRBV29-1 to TRBJ2-1; as DNA is missing, the TRBD1 call by TCRdb cannot be tested. The V gene's germline CDR1 is SQVTM and CDR2 ANQGSEA. This CDR3 is built from 11 residues. CDR3 region: CRGDSYNEQFF.

The J gene is TRBJ2-1, the V gene TRBV29-1; TCRdb indicates TRBD2, and absent DNA this call remains unverified. Germline V lookup: CDR1 SQVTM, CDR2 ANQGSEA. There are 12 residues in the CDR3. CDR3 sequence: CSVAAGVLEQFF.